The present T cell receptor beta chain was sequenced within a study of blood T cells in healthy people across ages. This clonotype was recorded at least ten times. The CDR3 consists of 17 residues. Isolation recovered at least 6.5 million PBMCs from every sample. It was with a sample-barcoded 5' primer and a J-beta primer mix that a second PCR of roughly 6 to 12 cycles was run. TCRdb processed the 5' RACE reads anew with MiXCR; each CDR3 protein has one entry. The data contain hundreds of thousands of distinct CDR3 sequences, roughly half of them singletons. The sequence derives from a woman of 80 years or more in good health. The chain links TRBV21-1 to TRBJ2-7; the table's D call, TRBD1, has no DNA check behind it. TRBV21-1 represents a pseudogene. Sequencing was performed on blood. The CDR3 region is CASSKELGGRYSYEQYF. In nucleotides, the CDR3 is TGTGCCAGCAGCAAAGAACTCGGGGGACGATACTCCTACGAGCAGTACTTC.